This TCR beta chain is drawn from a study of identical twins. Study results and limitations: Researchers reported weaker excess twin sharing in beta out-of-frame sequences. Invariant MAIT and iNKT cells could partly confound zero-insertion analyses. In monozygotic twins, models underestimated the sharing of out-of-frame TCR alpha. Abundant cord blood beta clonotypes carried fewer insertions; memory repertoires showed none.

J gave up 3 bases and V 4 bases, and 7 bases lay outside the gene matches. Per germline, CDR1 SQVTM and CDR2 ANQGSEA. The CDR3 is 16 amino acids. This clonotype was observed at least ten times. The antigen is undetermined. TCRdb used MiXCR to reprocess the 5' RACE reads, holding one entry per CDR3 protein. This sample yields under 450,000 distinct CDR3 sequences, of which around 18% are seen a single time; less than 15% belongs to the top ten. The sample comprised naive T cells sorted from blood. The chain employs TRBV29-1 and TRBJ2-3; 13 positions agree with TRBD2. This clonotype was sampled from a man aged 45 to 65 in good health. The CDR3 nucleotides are TGCAGCGTTGTTGGGACTAGCGGGACGAGGACAGATACGCAGTATTTT. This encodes CSVVGTSGTRTDTQYF.